This TCR beta chain originates from a study of blood T cell repertoires in COVID-19. Turning to the study itself: Whether acute or convalescent, the COVID-19 samples came from the United States, Italy and Spain. The cDNA or gDNA used as material had been derived from T cells, B-cell-depleted T cells, or PBMCs.

In the authors' methods: Using reference gene primer amplification, nucleated cell counts were estimated. The repertoire was sequenced with immunoSEQ multiplex PCR; TCRdb's copy has only in-frame clones and lacks some. From that table come the V and J calls and clone size; the DNA was used to work out D and trimming. This sample yields 300,000 or so clones, of which approximately 90% are seen a single time; over 6% belongs to the top ten. Looked up from germline, CDR1 is SEHNR and CDR2 is FQNEAQ (reference sequence). The length of the CDR3 is 13 residues. V was clipped by 5 bases and J by 0 bases, with 7 bases between them.

The sequencing input was peripheral blood. This receptor was obtained from a woman between 25 and 40 years old who had recovered from COVID-19. J is TRBJ1-1 and V is TRBV7-9; possibly TRBD1 for D (5 bases). CDR3 bases: TGTGCCAGCAGCGCGGACATGAACACTGAAGCTTTCTTT. Translation gives CASSADMNTEAFF.